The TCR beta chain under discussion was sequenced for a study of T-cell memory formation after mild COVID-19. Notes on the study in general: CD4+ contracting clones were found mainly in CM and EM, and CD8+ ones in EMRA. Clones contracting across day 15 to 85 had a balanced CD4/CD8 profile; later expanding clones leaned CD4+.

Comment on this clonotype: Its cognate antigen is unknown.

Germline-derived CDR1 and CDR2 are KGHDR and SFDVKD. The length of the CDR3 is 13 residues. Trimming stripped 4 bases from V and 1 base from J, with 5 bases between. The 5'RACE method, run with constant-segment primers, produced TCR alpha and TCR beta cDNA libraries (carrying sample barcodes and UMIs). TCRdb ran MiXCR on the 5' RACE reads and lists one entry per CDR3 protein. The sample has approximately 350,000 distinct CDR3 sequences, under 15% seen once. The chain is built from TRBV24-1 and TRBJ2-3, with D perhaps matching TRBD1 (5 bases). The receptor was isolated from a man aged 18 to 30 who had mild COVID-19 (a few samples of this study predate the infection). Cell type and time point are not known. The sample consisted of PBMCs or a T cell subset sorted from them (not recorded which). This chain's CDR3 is CATSEGGTDTQYF. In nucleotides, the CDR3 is TGTGCCACCAGTGAAGGGGGCACAGATACGCAGTATTTT.